The source of this T cell receptor beta chain is a study of T cells in Graves' hyperthyroidism and ophthalmopathy. Points from the study as a whole: Within blood appeared most thyroid clonotypes that had expanded above 0.001.

There were TCR beta CDR3 regions amplified from RNA transcripts. In the first-round RT-PCR of the TCR CDR3, the HTBI primer set was used. MiXCR, applied by TCRdb to the multiplex PCR reads, yields one record per CDR3 protein. This sample has about 600,000 distinct CDR3 sequences, with more than 15% found just once. From germline, CDR1 is MNHNS and CDR2 SASEGT. V trimming: 6 bases; J trimming: 3 bases; junction bases outside the gene matches: 14. The CDR3 totals 16 residues. This clonotype was seen more than once but under ten times. Its antigen is undetermined. Cells are PBMCs isolated from roughly 10 ml of fresh blood.

The chain joins TRBV6-1 to TRBJ2-7, with 7 bases matching TRBD1. Sequencing used blood. The TCR originated in a woman aged 40 to 50 with Graves' ophthalmopathy. As DNA, the CDR3 is TGTGCCAGCAGAGTACACGGGACAGATGGATTCTACGAGCAGTACTTC. Amino acids: CASRVHGTDGFYEQYF.